Shown below are 16 T cell receptor beta chains from a single sample sequenced in a study of Graves' ophthalmopathy and Graves' hyperthyroidism. Transcripts of RNA were the source for amplifying TCR beta CDR3 regions. After a first-round RT-PCR with HTBI primers, a second-round multiplex PCR was run. TCRdb re-called the multiplex PCR reads with MiXCR, one entry per CDR3 protein. The sample includes over a million distinct CDR3 sequences, about two fifths of them seen just once. Source material: peripheral blood or thyroid tissue (not recorded which). Source of these receptors: an adult man with Graves' hyperthyroidism.

The rearrangement joins TRBV14 to TRBJ1-4; D is unresolved. Germline V CDR1 and CDR2: SGHDN, FVKESK. The length of the CDR3 is 13 residues. CDR3 in amino acids: CARPLGVGEKLFF. CDR3 bases: TGTGCTCGCCCACTTGGGGTTGGTGAAAAACTGTTTTTT.

The chain uses TRBV6-6 and TRBJ1-2; tentatively, D is TRBD1 (5 bases). The germline V gene encodes CDR1 MNHNY and CDR2 SVGAGI (reference sequence). Between the trimmed V and J ends, which lost 5 bases and 8 bases, there was a span of 12 bases. This CDR3 has 12 residues. The CDR3 sequence: CASSTGGVGYTF. The CDR3 coding sequence is TGTGCCAGCAGTACTGGGGGAGTCGGCTACACCTTC.

Ten or more counts support this clonotype. V is TRBV9 and J is TRBJ1-2; the D is unclear. The CDR3 sequence is 12 residues long. Trimming stripped 3 bases from V and 6 bases from J, with 9 bases between. Germline lookup yields CDR1 SGDLS and CDR2 YYNGEE. CDR3 DNA sequence: TGTGCCAGCAGCGAATTAAGAAATGGCTACACCTTC. It codes for CASSELRNGYTF.

This clonotype was recorded at least ten times. V usage is TRBV7-9 and J usage is TRBJ2-5; the D is unclear. The CDR3 extends over 15 amino acids. V lost 1 base and J lost 4, with 13 bases in between. The germline V gene has CDR1 SEHNR and CDR2 FQNEAQ (reference sequence). CDR3: CASSLVLGGRETQYF. Here the CDR3 DNA reads TGTGCCAGCAGCTTAGTTCTCGGCGGAAGAGAGACCCAGTACTTC.

With regard to this clonotype: Being one base from a much bigger clone, this may be a read error. The chain has TRBV7-7 and TRBJ1-2; D ambiguous. The germline V gene has CDR1 SSHAT and CDR2 FNYEAQ (reference sequence). This CDR3 region has 14 residues. Trimming took 6 bases from V and 4 from J, leaving 15 bases between them. The CDR3 coding sequence is TGTGCCAGCAGTGTTGAGGCAGGCTCCTATGGCTACACCTTC. It codes for CASSVEAGSYGYTF.

This clonotype was seen only once. It may be a read error: a sequence one base away is much more abundant. The J gene is TRBJ1-2, the V gene TRBV7-9, with 7 bases fitting TRBD1. The germline CDR1 and CDR2 sequences are SEHNR and FQNEAQ (reference sequence). This CDR3 is built from 13 residues. The CDR3 reads CAGSFDREDGYTF. CDR3 nucleotides: TGTGCCGGCAGCTTTGACAGGGAGGATGGCTACACCTTC.

This clonotype turned up a few times. The genes are TRBV6-2 or TRBV6-3 and TRBJ1-2, with D perhaps TRBD1 (6 bases). In germline, CDR1 is MNHEY, CDR2 SVGEGT. The ends were cut back, 0 bases at V and 4 bases at J, with 12 bases in the middle. This CDR3 is 15 amino acids long. CDR3 coding DNA: TGTGCCAGCAGTTACTCGACTGGACAGCTCTATGGCTACACCTTC. Protein product: CASSYSTGQLYGYTF.

A few counts support this clonotype. V and J are TRBV12-3 or TRBV12-4 and TRBJ1-1; 9 nucleotides match TRBD1. The length of the CDR3 is 14 residues. V was clipped by 3 bases and J by 4 bases; unmatched bases: 3. CDR3 in amino acids: CASSFRTGATEAFF. DNA for the CDR3: TGTGCCAGCAGTTTCCGGACAGGGGCCACTGAAGCTTTCTTT.

Notes on this clonotype: A junction end diverges from the germline sequence, so it may reflect a read error. The chain uses TRBV10-3 and TRBJ1-5; TRBD1 matches 10 bases. This CDR3 is 21 amino acids long. Germline V gene data show CDR1 as ENHRY and CDR2 as SYGVKD. CDR3 sequence reads: CASSYSGGYDRGLVGNQPQHF. DNA of the CDR3: TGTGCCAGCAGTTACTCAGGGGGGTACGACAGGGGGCTGGTTGGCAATCAGCCCCAGCATTTT.

This clonotype has at least ten counts. The V gene is TRBV10-3, the J gene TRBJ2-7; 9 positions match TRBD1. The CDR3 has 12 residues. Trimming cost V 8 bases and J 4 bases; bases outside gene matches: 3. Germline V gene data show CDR1 as ENHRY and CDR2 as SYGVKD. The DNA for the CDR3 is TGTGCCATCGCGGGACAGGGATACGAGCAGTACTTC. This encodes CAIAGQGYEQYF.

This clonotype has at least ten counts. The rearrangement uses TRBV20-1 and TRBJ1-2, with D possibly being TRBD1 (6 bases). The germline V gene has CDR1 DFQATT and CDR2 SNEGSKA (reference sequence). Between the trimmed V and J ends, which lost 5 bases and 4 bases, there was a span of 11 bases. The CDR3 is 12 residues long. CDR3 DNA: TGCAGTGCTTCGGACAGTGCCTATGGCTACACCTTC. Its translation: CSASDSAYGYTF.

The gene calls are TRBV11-1 and TRBJ1-5; TRBD1 matches 8 bases. CDR3 size: 14 residues. The germline V gene has CDR1 SGHAT and CDR2 FQDESV (reference sequence). V shed 5 bases, J shed 7 bases, and the junction held 7 bases outside the gene matches. The CDR3: CASSMDRVGQPQHF. Written as DNA, the CDR3 is TGTGCCAGCAGCATGGACAGGGTCGGCCAGCCCCAGCATTTT.

For this clonotype: An end of the junction differs from the germline gene, which may be a read error. The gene calls are TRBV7-8 and TRBJ1-5, with D possibly matching TRBD1 (5 bases). The CDR3 runs to 16 residues. The germline V gene has CDR1 SGHVS and CDR2 FQNEAQ. The CDR3 DNA is TGTGCCGGCAGCTTAGAGGCCAGGGCGCATGGATGGCCCCAGCATTTT. Translated: CAGSLEARAHGWPQHF.

The sample holds many counts of this clonotype. This chain links TRBV7-9 with TRBJ2-7, with D unresolved. The ends were cut back, 3 bases at V and 0 bases at J, with 6 bases in the middle. The CDR3 consists of 13 residues. The germline gives CDR1 SEHNR, CDR2 FQNEAQ (reference sequence). CDR3: CASSFVSSYEQYF. CDR3 coding DNA: TGTGCCAGCAGCTTCGTGAGCTCCTACGAGCAGTACTTC.

The chain combines TRBV14 with TRBJ1-2; unclear D gene. The length of the CDR3 is 14 residues. V was cut by 1 base and J by 5 bases, with 11 bases left in between. Germline V lookup: CDR1 SGHDN, CDR2 FVKESK. CDR3 nucleotides: TGTGCCAGCAGCCAAGTCGACCCGGGATATGGCTACACCTTC. Encoded protein: CASSQVDPGYGYTF.

This chain joins TRBV29-1 and TRBJ2-7, with D tentatively TRBD1 or TRBD2 (5 bases each). V lost 8 bases and J lost 1, with 9 bases in between. Per the germline V gene, CDR1 is SQVTM and CDR2 is ANQGSEA. The CDR3 contains 11 residues. In nucleotides, the CDR3 is TGCAGCTTGGGGGATTCCTACGAGCAGTACTTC. Translation gives CSLGDSYEQYF.